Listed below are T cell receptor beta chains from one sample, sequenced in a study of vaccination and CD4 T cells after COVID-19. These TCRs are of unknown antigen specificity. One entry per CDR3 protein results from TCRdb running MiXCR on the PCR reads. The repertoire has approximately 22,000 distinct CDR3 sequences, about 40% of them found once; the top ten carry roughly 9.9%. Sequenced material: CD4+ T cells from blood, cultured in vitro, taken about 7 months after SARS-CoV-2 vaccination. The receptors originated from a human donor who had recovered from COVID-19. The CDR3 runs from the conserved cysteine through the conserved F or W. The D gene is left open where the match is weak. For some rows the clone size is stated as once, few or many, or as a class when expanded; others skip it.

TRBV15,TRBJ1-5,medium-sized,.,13,TGTGCCACCAGCCTGTATAGCAATCAGCCCCAGCATTTT,CATSLYSNQPQHF
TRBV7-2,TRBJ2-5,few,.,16,TGTGCCAGCAGCTTCAGTACAGGACTGGGCCAAGAGACCCAGTACTTC,CASSFSTGLGQETQYF
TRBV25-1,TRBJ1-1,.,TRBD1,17,TGTGCCAGCAGTGTTGGGCCCCGACAGGGGGCGGACACTGAAGCTTTCTTT,CASSVGPRQGADTEAFF
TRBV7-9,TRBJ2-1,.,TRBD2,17,TGTGCCAGCAGCGCCCGATTGACTAGCGACTCCTACAATGAGCAGTTCTTC,CASSARLTSDSYNEQFF
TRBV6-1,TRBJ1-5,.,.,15,TGTGCCAGCAGTGAGGTTTTCGGGGCGGATCAGCCCCAGCATTTT,CASSEVFGADQPQHF
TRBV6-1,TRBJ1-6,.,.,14,TGTGCCAGCAAAACAGGGATTTATAATTCACCCCTCCACTTT,CASKTGIYNSPLHF
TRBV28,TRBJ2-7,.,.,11,TGTGCCAGCAGTTTTAGAGGAGAGCAGTACTTC,CASSFRGEQYF
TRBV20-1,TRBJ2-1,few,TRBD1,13,TGCAGTGCTACGGGGACAGGGGTAAATGAGCAGTTCTTC,CSATGTGVNEQFF
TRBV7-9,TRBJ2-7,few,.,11,TGTGCCAGCAGCTTACTCTCCGAGCAGTACTTC,CASSLLSEQYF
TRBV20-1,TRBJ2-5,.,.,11,TGCAGTGCTGGCCCCCCAGAGACCCAGTACTTC,CSAGPPETQYF
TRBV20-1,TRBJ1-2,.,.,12,TGCAGTGCTAGAGGGGAGAACTATGGCTACACCTTC,CSARGENYGYTF
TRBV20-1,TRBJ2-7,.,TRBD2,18,TGCAGTGCTAGACTAGGTAGCGGGAGTCAGGAGGGCTCCTACGAGCAGTACTTC,CSARLGSGSQEGSYEQYF
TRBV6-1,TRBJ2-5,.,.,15,TGTGCCAGCAAGGCGTGGGCAAATGTCCAAGAGACCCAGTACTTC,CASKAWANVQETQYF
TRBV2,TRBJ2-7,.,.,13,TGTGCCAGCCGGACCATAAACTCCTACGAGCAGTACTTC,CASRTINSYEQYF
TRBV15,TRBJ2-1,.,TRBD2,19,TGTGCCACCAGCAGAGATGGGGGGACTAGCGGTAGCTCCTACAATGAGCAGTTCTTC,CATSRDGGTSGSSYNEQFF
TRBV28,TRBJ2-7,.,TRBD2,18,TGTGCCAGCAGTTTATACCCCCCAGGGAGCGGGAGGGCCCACGAGCAGTACTTC,CASSLYPPGSGRAHEQYF
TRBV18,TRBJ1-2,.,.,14,TGTGCCAGCTCACCATCGGCGGTTAACTATGGCTACACCTTC,CASSPSAVNYGYTF
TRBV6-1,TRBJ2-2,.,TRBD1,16,TGTGCCAGCAGTGAAGCGCACCCAGGGGGCCCCGGGGAGCTGTTTTTT,CASSEAHPGGPGELFF
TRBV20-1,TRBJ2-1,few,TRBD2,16,TGCAGTGCTAGGGGCCGCGGCGGGAGCTCCTACAATGAGCAGTTCTTC,CSARGRGGSSYNEQFF
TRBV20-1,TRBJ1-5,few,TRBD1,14,TGCAGTGCTGACAGGGGGGGGGGCAATCAGCCCCAGCATTTT,CSADRGGGNQPQHF